A single sample is the source of the 15 T cell receptor beta chains below, sequenced in a study of breast tumors, draining lymph nodes, adjacent tissues. Via MiXCR, TCRdb re-called the multiplex PCR reads, giving one row per CDR3 protein. The table has some 250,000 distinct CDR3 sequences, around 35% seen once. The lymph nodes were axillary draining lymph nodes from breast cancer patients. The sample was axillary lymph node tissue. Receptors originate from a female donor with breast cancer. Some clones in this sample may be carry-over from other donors' samples.

At least ten counts were recorded for this clonotype. The rearrangement joins TRBV7-9 to TRBJ1-2, with D hard to call. The CDR3 spans 17 residues. The V end was cut by 1 base, the J end by 0 bases, with 15 bases between. CDR1 and CDR2 (germline): SEHNR, FQNEAQ (reference sequence). The CDR3 region is CASSLDVSRKTNYGYTF. CDR3 nucleotides: TGTGCCAGCAGCTTAGATGTGAGTAGGAAAACTAACTATGGCTACACCTTC. Full variable domain (rest looked up from reference TRBV7-9 and TRBJ1-2): DTGVSQNPRHKITKRGQNVTFRCDPISEHNRLYWYRQTLGQGPEFLTYFQNEAQLEKSRLLSDRFSAERPKGSFSTLEIQRTEQGDSAMYLCASSLDVSRKTNYGYTFGSGTRLTVV.

This clonotype occurred many times. This chain connects TRBV6-5 to TRBJ1-6; D is possibly TRBD1 (6 bases). V was clipped by 6 bases and J by 6 bases, with 12 bases between them. Germline V gives CDR1 MNHEY, CDR2 SVGAGI. This CDR3 spans 14 amino acids. CDR3 residues: CASRLDSFNSPLHF. CDR3 DNA: TGTGCCAGCAGGTTGGACAGCTTTAATTCACCCCTCCACTTT.

The chain couples TRBV6-1 to TRBJ2-3; the match to TRBD2 covers 9 bases. Trimming took 6 bases from V and 2 from J; bases not matched to a gene: 9. Germline CDR1 MNHNS, CDR2 SASEGT. The CDR3 sequence is 16 residues long. The CDR3 nucleotides read TGTGCCAGCAGCCTAAAAGCGGGAGGAGTCACAGATACGCAGTATTTT. Encoded protein: CASSLKAGGVTDTQYF.

The chain links TRBV27 to TRBJ1-5; 7 nucleotides align to TRBD1. J lost 9 bases, V lost 6 bases, and 8 bases had no gene match. CDR3 length: 13 residues. CDR1 is MNHEY, CDR2 SMNVEV, per germline (reference sequence). CDR3: CASRPDRESPQHF. DNA for the CDR3: TGTGCCAGCAGGCCCGACAGGGAATCGCCCCAGCATTTT.

There are a few counts of this clonotype. This chain joins TRBV3-1 and TRBJ1-2, with D possibly TRBD1 on 5 matching bases. Trimming pared 0 bases from V and 1 base from J, leaving 12 bases between. CDR3 length equals 16 residues. Germline CDR1 LGHDT, CDR2 YNNKEL (reference sequence). CDR3 bases: TGTGCCAGCAGCCAAGAGGTGGGGGGATATAACTATGGCTACACCTTC. This sequence encodes CASSQEVGGYNYGYTF.

The chain links TRBV20-1 to TRBJ2-3, with TRBD2 as a possible D gene (5 bases). The germline V gene has CDR1 DFQATT and CDR2 SNEGSKA (reference sequence). Trimming pared 2 bases from V and 1 base from J, leaving 10 bases between. CDR3 length: 14 residues. The DNA for the CDR3 is TGCAGTGCTAGAAAGCGGAGCCGCACAGATACGCAGTATTTT. Translated, it gives CSARKRSRTDTQYF.

In its sample, this clonotype was seen many times. The J gene is TRBJ1-4, the V gene TRBV11-2; D unclear. The CDR3 consists of 13 residues. CDR1 and CDR2 (germline): SGHAT, FQNNGV. The V gene lost 5 bases and the J gene lost 4 bases, with 8 bases spanning the gap. The chain's CDR3 is CASSAPYNEKLFF. CDR3 nucleotides: TGTGCCAGCAGCGCCCCGTATAATGAAAAACTGTTTTTT.

About this clonotype itself: A much more abundant neighbour one base away suggests this may be a read error. This chain connects TRBV6-5 to TRBJ1-6; D ambiguous. The CDR3 has 14 residues. The V gene's germline CDR1 is MNHEY and CDR2 SVGAGI. Trimming took off 6 bases at V and 9 bases at J, with 15 bases between the two ends. In DNA, the CDR3 is TGTGCCAGCAGGCCCCGGAGGTTTACTTCACCCCTCCACTTT. Amino acids: CASRPRRFTSPLHF.

At least ten counts were recorded for this clonotype. The rearrangement joins TRBV19 to TRBJ2-3; tentative D call: TRBD2 (7 bases). Germline-derived CDR1 and CDR2 are LNHDA and SQIVND (reference sequence). CDR3 length: 14 amino acids. Trimming shortened V by 6 bases and J by 4 bases, and 14 bases separated the two germline ends. The CDR3 bases are TGTGCCAGTAGCGGGGGGCTAGCTTCAGATACGCAGTATTTT. The encoded protein is CASSGGLASDTQYF.

There are many counts of this clonotype. The J gene is TRBJ2-1, the V gene TRBV12-3 or TRBV12-4; 7 nucleotides line up with TRBD2. This CDR3 contains 14 residues. Unmatched junction bases numbered 3, after V lost 3 bases and J lost 4 bases. The CDR3 sequence is CASSFQRDYNEQFF. Written as DNA, the CDR3 is TGTGCCAGCAGTTTCCAGCGGGATTACAATGAGCAGTTCTTC.

This clonotype was found many times. J is TRBJ2-6 and V is TRBV12-3 or TRBV12-4, with D uncertain. V lost 7 bases and J 0 bases, leaving 7 bases between the germline ends. The CDR3 is 14 residues long. CDR3 sequence reads: CASIPSSGANVLTF. The CDR3 DNA reads as TGTGCCAGCATCCCAAGCTCTGGGGCCAACGTCCTGACTTTC.

This clonotype was found many times. The chain carries TRBV19 and TRBJ2-7; unclear D gene. The germline CDR1 and CDR2 sequences are LNHDA and SQIVND (reference sequence). V was shortened by 3 bases and J by 0 bases, with 6 bases between the two germline ends. The CDR3 contains 13 residues. Written as DNA, the CDR3 is TGTGCCAGTAGTATGAGCTTCTCCTACGAGCAGTACTTC. Protein: CASSMSFSYEQYF.

This clonotype was recorded at least ten times. This chain links TRBV7-2 with TRBJ1-3; weak D call: TRBD1 (6 bases). V lost 2 bases and J lost 0, with 11 bases in between. The CDR3 spans 16 residues. Germline CDR1 reads SGHTA; CDR2 reads FQGNSA. CDR3: CASSLRQASSGNTIYF. The CDR3 region has the DNA TGTGCCAGCAGCTTAAGACAGGCCAGCTCTGGAAACACCATATATTTT.

This clonotype was observed many times. Written as DNA, the CDR3 is TGTGCCAGCAGCTTAGCAGAGACGGGAAAACTGTTTTTT. This encodes CASSLAETGKLFF. The chain has TRBV7-6 and TRBJ1-4; D is undetermined. This CDR3 spans 13 amino acids. Looked up from germline, CDR1 is SGHVS and CDR2 is FNYEAQ. Trimming stripped 0 bases from V and 10 bases from J, with 9 bases between.

This clonotype was seen ten or more times. This may be a read error, as it is one base from a much larger clone. The genes are TRBV20-1 and TRBJ2-5; perhaps TRBD2 as D (6 bases). The CDR3 contains 12 residues. CDR1 DFQATT and CDR2 SNEGSKA come from the germline V gene (reference sequence). The CDR3 DNA sequence: TGCAGTGCGGGGACGGGAGCGGAGACCCCGTACTTC. Translation: CSAGTGAETPYF.